This note documents a single TCR beta chain sequence. The antigen this receptor binds is unknown. Base qualities are missing; no much larger clone stands one base away. Interpreted using the paper, the time point label stands for: newly diagnosed GD, antithyroid drugs for less than 3 months. For both TCR sequencing and RNA sequencing, RNA was extracted from PBMCs using TRIzol. The diagnosis of Graves' disease followed American Thyroid Association guidelines. The patients came from an endocrinology department in Xi'an, China. From each patient, approximately 9.9 milliliters of peripheral blood was collected into an EDTA anticoagulant tube. Ficoll Paque Plus density gradient separation was used to isolate PBMCs, and no further T cell sorting was performed. An Agilent 2100 Bioanalyzer and agarose gel were used to check RNA quality, and a NanoDrop 2000 was used to measure RNA concentration. V loses 4 bases, J loses 6 bases, and the germline ends lie 15 bases apart. The CDR3, cysteine through phenylalanine, is 14 amino acids long. Just the 42-base CDR3 DNA is kept, in frame starting at base 1. Via the germline V gene, CDR1 is MGHRA and CDR2 YSYEKL.

This specimen comes from a study of regulatory T cells in long-lasting Graves disease (dated by TCRdb to about 2021). At the level of the whole study: Antithyroid drugs had been taken for less than 3 months by newly diagnosed Graves' disease patients. This study used TCR sequencing and RNA sequencing of peripheral blood to compare persistent Graves' disease patients against newly diagnosed Graves' disease patients. The study took place in China and was registered as a clinical trial. TCR sequencing covered about 13 persistent and roughly 20 newly diagnosed Graves' disease patients, around 35 samples in total. Results the study describes overall, beyond this receptor: Preferential use of TRBV28, TRBJ1-2 and TRBJ2-5 was observed in persistent disease, whereas TRBV20-1 and TRBJ2-1 were favored in newly diagnosed disease. The authors acknowledged the small sample size as a limitation that may reduce accuracy. Lower TCR Shannon entropy and fewer highly expanded clones were observed in persistent Graves' disease patients than in newly diagnosed patients, which suggested clonal expansion. The study examined only peripheral blood because the primary lesion, thyroid tissue, could not be accessed. Sequencing and analysis were limited to the TCR beta chain. More public clonotypes were shared among persistent patients (about 2,800) than among newly diagnosed patients (more than 900).

Preparation of the library involved multiplex PCR. TCRdb lists the instrument as Illumina HiSeq 4000. To build TCR beta libraries, CDR3 regions were amplified by Arm-PCR using iRepertoire HTBI primers. Before sequencing, the PCR products went through gel purification. Per the source publication's procedure: A total of fewer than 70 TRBV and approximately 15 TRBJ segments were identified across samples and were used for gene usage analysis of CDR3 amino acid clonotypes. COPE and FqMerger were used to merge the filtered high-quality paired reads into contigs. Contigs were aligned with BLAST to IMGT TRBV, TRBD and TRBJ reference genes, and CDR3 was defined per IMGT. Clonotypes above 0.1% frequency were classified as highly expanded clones. Repertoire diversity was measured by Shannon entropy, and V-J evenness by the Gini coefficient. Clonotypes shared by more than one individual were considered public. The public sequencing data were trimmed at Q25 with fastp and processed into clonotypes with MiXCR by TCRdb, which kept only in-frame beta chains. All rows with the same CDR3 protein become a single entry with the most common DNA and genes. The V and J calls follow TCRdb's processing rather than the paper's. This sample comprises 380,000 or so distinct CDR3 sequences, about 16% of them detected only once. Roughly a fifth of the sample is held by the ten biggest clonotypes.

These sequences were also reported in another study, on T cells in Graves' hyperthyroidism and ophthalmopathy. The second study reports: Graves' hyperthyroidism was defined as stable when no progression to ophthalmopathy occurred over 18 months of follow-up. Hyperthyroidism patients were aged 18 to 65 years and newly diagnosed, with disease duration of less than 2 months. Exclusion was applied to patients with uncontrolled infections, other autoimmune diseases, pregnancy or lactation. Diagnoses relied on clinical symptoms, serum thyroxine and TRAb, thyroid ultrasound and orbital computed tomography. The TCR CDR3 was subjected to a first round of RT-PCR using the HTBI primer set and the Qiagen OneStep RT-PCR kit. Most expanded thyroid clonotypes (frequency above 0.001) were also detected in blood, a finding suggesting that blood repertoires may reflect thyroid immune responses. A 13 V-J signature model separated ophthalmopathy from stable hyperthyroidism, with approximately 87% sensitivity and 81.08% specificity in cross-validation and 80%/75% in testing. In validation, the model predicted progression to ophthalmopathy a median of 6.5 months before onset, with roughly 68% sensitivity and nearly 75% specificity. TCR V-J signatures able to tell the groups apart were searched for in a discovery cohort of some 100 patients, of whom around 42 had Graves' ophthalmopathy and around 58 had stable Graves' hyperthyroidism. Whether ophthalmopathy could be predicted prospectively was tested in an independent validation cohort made up of roughly 20 hyperthyroidism patients plus 17 patients who later progressed to ophthalmopathy. The 95 to 100 discovery patients were randomly divided into training and test sets at a 7:3 ratio. Thyroid tissue and blood T-cell repertoires from six or seven Graves' hyperthyroidism patients were also compared in the study. Once sampling was done, hyperthyroidism patients were given methimazole at a starting dose of 30 mg daily, whereas ophthalmopathy patients were given high-dose intravenous methylprednisolone. A second multiplex PCR round built the libraries, followed by size selection and purification. Sequencing of the libraries was done on an Illumina HiSeq2000 using paired-end 100 bp reads. SOAPnuke was used to process the raw data, throwing out any read that contained adapters or uncalled bases, had a mean Phred below 15, or lacked an exact constant-primer or identifier match. High-quality paired reads were merged using COPE v1.2.5, and each unique nucleotide sequence was defined as a clonotype. MiTCR v1.1 was used to align the clonotypes against IMGT TRBV, TRBD and TRBJ reference segments. Analysis was restricted to V-J combinations with a frequency above 0.0001, which covered over 98% of repertoires. A TCS score was defined as the ratio between F50 (clonal expansion) and ExV (chaos), using BLOSUM62-based TCRdist between CDR3 peptides within each V-J. Welch's t-statistics and random forest reduced 514 V-J features to roughly 13, which were used in a naive Bayes classifier (R e1071). No statistical method was used to set the sample size in advance, and investigators knew the group allocation. TCR Vbeta CDR3 sequencing of 135 peripheral blood samples (roughly 41 ophthalmopathy, 75 to 80 hyperthyroidism and approximately 17 progressor patients) is reported in the paper.

Specimen: peripheral blood mononuclear cells (PBMCs), collected at new diagnosis, from a patient treated with antithyroid drugs. The receptor was derived from a young woman with Graves disease. Donor details come from another sample of the same person, matched by shared clones. Recombination linked TRBV4-1 to TRBJ1-1, with the D gene not clear enough to name. In nucleotides, the sequence is TGCGCCAGCAGCCTATCGGGTTTTAGTGCTGAAGCTTTCTTT. It translates to CASSLSGFSAEAFF.